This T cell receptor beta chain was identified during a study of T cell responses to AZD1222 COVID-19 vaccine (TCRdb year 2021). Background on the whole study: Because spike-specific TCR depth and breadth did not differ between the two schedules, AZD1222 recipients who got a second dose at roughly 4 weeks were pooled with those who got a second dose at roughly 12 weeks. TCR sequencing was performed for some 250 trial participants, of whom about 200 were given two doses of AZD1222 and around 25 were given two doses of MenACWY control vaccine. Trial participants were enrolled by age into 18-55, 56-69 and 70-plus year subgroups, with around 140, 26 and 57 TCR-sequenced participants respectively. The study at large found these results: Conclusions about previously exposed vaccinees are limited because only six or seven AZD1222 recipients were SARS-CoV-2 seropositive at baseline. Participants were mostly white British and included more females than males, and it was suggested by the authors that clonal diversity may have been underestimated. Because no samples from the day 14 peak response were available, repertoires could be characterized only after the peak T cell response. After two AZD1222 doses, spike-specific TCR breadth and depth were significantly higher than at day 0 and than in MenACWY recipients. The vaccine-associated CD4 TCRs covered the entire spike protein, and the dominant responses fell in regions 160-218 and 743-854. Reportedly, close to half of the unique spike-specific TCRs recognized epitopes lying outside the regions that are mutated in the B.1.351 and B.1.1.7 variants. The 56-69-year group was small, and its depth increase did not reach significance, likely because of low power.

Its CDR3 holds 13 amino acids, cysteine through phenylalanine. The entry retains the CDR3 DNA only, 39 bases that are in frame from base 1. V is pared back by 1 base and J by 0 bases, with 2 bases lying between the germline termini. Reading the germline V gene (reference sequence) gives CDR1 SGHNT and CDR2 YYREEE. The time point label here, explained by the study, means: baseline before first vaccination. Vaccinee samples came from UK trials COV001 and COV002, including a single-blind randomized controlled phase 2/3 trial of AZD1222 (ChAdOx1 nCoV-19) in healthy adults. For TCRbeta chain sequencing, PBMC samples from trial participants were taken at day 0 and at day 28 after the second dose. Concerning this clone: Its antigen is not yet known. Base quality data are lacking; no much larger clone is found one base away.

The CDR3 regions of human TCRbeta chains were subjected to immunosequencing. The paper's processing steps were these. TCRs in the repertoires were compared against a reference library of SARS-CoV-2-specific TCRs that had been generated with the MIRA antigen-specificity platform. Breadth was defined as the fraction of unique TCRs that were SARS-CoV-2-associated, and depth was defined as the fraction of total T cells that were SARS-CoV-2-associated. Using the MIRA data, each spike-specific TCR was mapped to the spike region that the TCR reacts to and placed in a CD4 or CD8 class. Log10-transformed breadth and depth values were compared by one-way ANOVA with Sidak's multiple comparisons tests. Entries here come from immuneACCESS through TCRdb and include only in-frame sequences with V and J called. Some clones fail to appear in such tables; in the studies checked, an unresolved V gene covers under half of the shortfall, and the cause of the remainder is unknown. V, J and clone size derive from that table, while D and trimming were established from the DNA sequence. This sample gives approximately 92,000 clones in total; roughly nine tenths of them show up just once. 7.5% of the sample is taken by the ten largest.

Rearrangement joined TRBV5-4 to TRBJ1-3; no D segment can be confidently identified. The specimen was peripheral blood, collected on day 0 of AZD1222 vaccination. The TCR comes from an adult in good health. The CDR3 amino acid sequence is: CASSLSSGNTIYF. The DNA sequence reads TGTGCCAGCAGCTTGTCCTCTGGAAACACCATATATTTT.